These 17 T cell receptor beta chains were sequenced from one sample in a study of T cells in women clearing cervical HPV infection. Data came from immunoSEQ multiplex PCR; TCRdb stores just in-frame clones and leaves some out. Here the sample table reports 25,000 to 35,000 clones. Sequences were obtained from blood buffy coat. The receptors here all came from a woman between 18 and 69 years old with a cervical HPV16 infection that either progressed to CIN3+ or cleared (not recorded which).

Note on this clone: The sequence runs out 3 residues before the end of the CDR3; the remainder is reconstructed from the germline J gene. This chain connects TRBV7-3 to TRBJ1-2, with 7 bases lining up with TRBD1. The CDR3 consists of 13 residues. CDR1 SGHTA and CDR2 FQGTGA come from the germline V gene. This CDR3 reads CASSSQGGRGYTF. CDR3 DNA (partial): TGTGCCAGCAGCTCGCAGGGGGGTAGGGGC. The variable domain in full, completed from reference TRBV7-3 and TRBJ1-2, reads GAGVSQTPSNKVTEKGKYVELRCDPISGHTALYWYRQSLGQGPEFLIYFQGTGAADDSGLPNDRFFAVRPEGSVSTLKIQRTERGDSAVYLCASSSQGGRGYTFGSGTRLTVV.

Concerning this clone: The missing CDR3 end, 3 residues past where the read stops, is filled in from the germline J gene. V and J are TRBV2 and TRBJ2-2; D gene uncertain. Deletions cut 7 bases from V and 4 bases from J, with 16 bases between. The CDR3 has 15 residues. Germline V gene lookup returns CDR1 SNHLY and CDR2 FYNNEI. The CDR3 here is CASIVNSGITGELFF. CDR3 DNA (partial): TGTGCCAGCATCGTCAACTCGGGTATCACCGGGGAG.

A remark on this clone: The missing CDR3 end, 3 residues past where the read stops, is filled in from the germline J gene. This sequence joins TRBV7-3 and TRBJ2-1, with D possibly matching TRBD1 (6 bases). The CDR3 has 13 amino acids. CDR1 and CDR2 from the germline V gene are SGHTA and FQGTGA. V shed 5 bases and J shed 9 bases, with 14 bases lying between them. CDR3 bases read: TGTGCCAGCAGCCCACAGGGAAGGAGTGAG. Residues: CASSPQGRSE. From start to end, the CDR3 is CASSPQGRSEQFF.

The sequenced part of the CDR3 DNA is TGCGCCAGCAGGACGGGACAGCAGAACACTGAA. Translated: CASRTGQQNTE. In full, the CDR3 is CASRTGQQNTEAFF. This chain joins TRBV5-1 and TRBJ1-1; 7 bases agree with TRBD1. Sequencing ends 3 residues short of the CDR3 end; the germline J gene provides the rest. The CDR3 sequence is 14 residues long. The junction had 5 bases not matched to a gene; V was cut back by 5 bases and J by 1 base. CDR1 and CDR2 from the germline V gene are SGHRS and YFSETQ.

As to this clone: The read ends 3 residues early relative to the CDR3; the germline J gene fills the gap. This chain connects TRBV7-3 to TRBJ1-6, with D unresolved. The CDR3 is 12 residues long. The ends were cut back, 7 bases at V and 10 bases at J, with 11 bases in the middle. Germline values: CDR1 SGHTA, CDR2 FQGTGA. Here the CDR3 reads CASIHLGSPLHF. Incomplete CDR3 DNA: TGTGCCAGCATCCACCTGGGCTCACCC.

Comments on this clone: The missing CDR3 end, 3 residues past where the read stops, is filled in from the germline J gene. V and J are TRBV10-2 and TRBJ2-1, with a weak D call TRBD2 (5 bases). Trimming took 2 bases from V and 4 from J, leaving 18 bases between them. Germline-derived CDR1 and CDR2 are WSHSY and SAAADI. This CDR3 contains 17 residues. Incomplete CDR3 DNA: TGCGCCAGCAGTGAGCCCCGGACGGACTGGCTTTACAATGAG. Translated, it gives CASSEPRTDWLYNE. From start to end, the CDR3 is CASSEPRTDWLYNEQFF.

In the case of this clone: The CDR3 end falls 3 residues outside the read, so it is completed with the germline J gene. The chain is built from TRBV19 and TRBJ2-1, with TRBD2 matching 16 bases. Germline V gene sequence: CDR1 LNHDA, CDR2 SQIVND (reference sequence). With 3 bases clipped from V and 9 bases from J, the junction kept 11 bases outside the gene matches. The CDR3 runs 18 residues. The CDR3 here is CASSMGLAGGPLRLEQFF. The sequenced part of the CDR3 DNA is TGTGCCAGTAGTATGGGACTAGCGGGAGGGCCACTCCGTCTTGAG. The full variable domain, completed using reference TRBV19 and TRBJ2-1, is DGGITQSPKYLFRKEGQNVTLSCEQNLNHDAMYWYRQDPGQGLRLIYYSQIVNDFQKGDIAEGYSVSREKKESFPLTVTSAQKNPTAFYLCASSMGLAGGPLRLEQFFGPGTRLTVL.

Concerning this clone itself: The missing CDR3 end, 3 residues past where the read stops, is filled in from the germline J gene. J is TRBJ2-1 and V is TRBV19; D possibly corresponds to TRBD1 (5 bases). CDR1 and CDR2 from the germline V gene are LNHDA and SQIVND (reference sequence). This CDR3 contains 15 residues. Trimming pared 0 bases from V and 5 bases from J, leaving 11 bases between. The DNA read from the CDR3 is TGTGCCAGTAGTATAGACAGGGTTGTTGACAATGAG. It codes for CASSIDRVVDNE. The full CDR3 sequence reads CASSIDRVVDNEQFF.

By frequency, this clone is medium-sized. The read ends 3 residues shy of where the CDR3 ends; the end is completed using the germline J gene. This chain joins TRBV18 and TRBJ2-1; D ambiguous. The germline CDR1 and CDR2 sequences are KGHSH and LQKENI. The CDR3 has 15 residues. V was trimmed by 3 bases and J by 0 bases, leaving 9 bases between them. The CDR3 reads CASSPRLNSYNEQFF. CDR3 DNA, as far as it was read: TGTGCCAGCTCACCCAGACTGAACTCCTACAATGAG. Filled out from reference TRBV18 and TRBJ2-1, the complete variable domain reads NAGVMQNPRHLVRRRGQEARLRCSPMKGHSHVYWYRQLPEEGLKFMVYLQKENIIDESGMPKERFSAEFPKEGPSILRIQQVVRGDSAAYFCASSPRLNSYNEQFFGPGTRLTVL.

Concerning this clone: The observed sequence ends 3 residues before the CDR3 terminus, with the missing tail filled in from the germline J gene. The V gene is TRBV11-2, the J gene TRBJ2-7; TRBD1 agrees at 11 bases. The CDR3 runs to 14 residues. V shed 4 bases, J shed 3 bases, and the junction held 2 bases outside the gene matches. Germline-derived CDR1 and CDR2 are SGHAT and FQNNGV. This CDR3 reads CASSSGTGGYEQYF. CDR3 bases read: TGTGCCAGCAGCTCCGGGACAGGGGGCTACGAG.

Note on this clone: The read ends 3 residues shy of where the CDR3 ends; the end is completed using the germline J gene. This chain joins TRBV5-1 and TRBJ2-7, with 7 bases matching TRBD1. Unmatched junction bases numbered 17, after V lost 4 bases and J lost 4 bases. The CDR3 runs 17 residues. Per the germline V gene, CDR1 is SGHRS and CDR2 is YFSETQ. CDR3 sequence: CASSLTRTGRLTYEQYF. The CDR3 DNA, read in part, is TGCGCCAGCAGCCTGACTCGGACAGGCAGATTGACTTACGAG. The entire variable domain, with the rest obtained from reference TRBV5-1 and TRBJ2-7, is as follows: KAGVTQTPRYLIKTRGQQVTLSCSPISGHRSVSWYQQTPGQGLQFLFEYFSETQRNKGNFPGRFSGRQFSNSRSEMNVSTLELGDSALYLCASSLTRTGRLTYEQYFGPGTRLTVT.

Details on this clone: From the germline J gene comes the end of the CDR3, since the read stops 3 residues before it. V is TRBV5-1 and J is TRBJ2-7; D is possibly TRBD2 (5 bases). The V and J ends lost 2 bases and 3 bases respectively, with 12 bases between them. The CDR3 contains 14 residues. The germline V gene encodes CDR1 SGHRS and CDR2 YFSETQ. The CDR3 region is CASSLRGADYEQYF. The sequenced part of the CDR3 DNA is TGCGCCAGCAGCTTACGGGGAGCCGACTACGAG.

With regard to this clone: The read falls 3 residues short of the CDR3 end, and the missing part is taken from the germline J gene. This chain joins TRBV5-1 and TRBJ2-7, with TRBD1 as a possible D gene (5 bases). CDR1 is SGHRS and CDR2 is YFSETQ in the germline V gene. The CDR3 has 13 amino acids. V gave up 1 base and J gave up 5 bases, with 10 bases separating them. The CDR3 is CASSLQGSNEQYF. The CDR3 DNA, read in part, is TGCGCCAGCAGCTTGCAGGGTAGCAACGAG. Drawing the rest from reference TRBV5-1 and TRBJ2-7, the complete variable domain is KAGVTQTPRYLIKTRGQQVTLSCSPISGHRSVSWYQQTPGQGLQFLFEYFSETQRNKGNFPGRFSGRQFSNSRSEMNVSTLELGDSALYLCASSLQGSNEQYFGPGTRLTVT.

With respect to this clone: The read terminates 3 residues ahead of where the CDR3 ends, so the germline J gene completes it. The rearrangement links TRBV7-3 to TRBJ2-2; 7 bases map to TRBD2. The CDR3 runs 16 residues. Unmatched junction bases numbered 6, after V lost 5 bases and J lost 0 bases. Germline CDR1 is SGHTA and CDR2 is FQGTGA. CDR3 amino acids: CASSPQAGANTGELFF. The sequenced CDR3 bases are TGTGCCAGCAGCCCCCAGGCGGGGGCGAACACCGGGGAG. The full variable domain, in which reference TRBV7-3 and TRBJ2-2 provide the parts outside the CDR3, is GAGVSQTPSNKVTEKGKYVELRCDPISGHTALYWYRQSLGQGPEFLIYFQGTGAADDSGLPNDRFFAVRPEGSVSTLKIQRTERGDSAVYLCASSPQAGANTGELFFGEGSRLTVL.

On this clone: The sequence runs out 3 residues before the end of the CDR3; the remainder is reconstructed from the germline J gene. V is TRBV10-3 and J is TRBJ2-7; 8 bases are a match to TRBD1. The CDR3 contains 12 residues. The ends lost 10 bases at V and 4 bases at J; junction bases unmatched: 6. The germline V gene encodes CDR1 ENHRY and CDR2 SYGVKD. The sequenced part of the CDR3 DNA is TGTGCCACCGGACAGGGAGCTTACGAG. This encodes CATGQGAYE. The full CDR3 protein is CATGQGAYEQYF.

As regards this clone: The read terminates 3 residues ahead of where the CDR3 ends, so the germline J gene completes it. The chain links TRBV5-4 to TRBJ1-2, with a possible D match to TRBD1 (6 bases). Trimming cost V 4 bases and J 4 bases, with 14 bases left between them. CDR1 and CDR2 from the germline V gene are SGHNT and YYREEE (reference sequence). The CDR3 extends over 14 amino acids. The CDR3 sequence is CASSGGSPSYGYTF. The DNA read from the CDR3 is TGTGCCAGCAGCGGGGGCTCCCCGAGCTATGGC.

On this clone itself: The DNA ends 3 residues before the CDR3 does, and the rest of the CDR3 is filled in from the germline J gene. The chain links TRBV11-3 to TRBJ2-7, with D uncertain. This CDR3 is 12 amino acids long. Trimming took off 5 bases at V and 6 bases at J, with 11 bases between the two ends. Germline CDR1 SGHNT, CDR2 YENEEA. CDR3 DNA, as far as it was read: TGTGCCAGCAGCATCAAAGGGCGCGAG. Protein: CASSIKGRE. The full CDR3 protein reads CASSIKGREQYF. Together with reference TRBV11-3 and TRBJ2-7, the CDR3 gives the full variable domain: EAGVVQSPRYKIIEKKQPVAFWCNPISGHNTLYWYLQNLGQGPELLIRYENEEAVDDSQLPKDRFSAERLKGVDSTLKIQPAELGDSAVYLCASSIKGREQYFGPGTRLTVT.